This T cell receptor (beta chain) emerged from a study of post-analysis software for immune sequencing data. Study-level background: Relapsing-remitting, secondary progressive and progressive-relapsing courses of multiple sclerosis were included.

Each TCR beta cDNA library carried unique molecular identifiers. The authors obtained roughly 550,000 cDNA molecules from about 0.94 to 9.7 million T cells. TCRdb analysed the PCR reads with MiXCR anew, one entry per CDR3 protein. The sample yields approximately 730,000 distinct CDR3 sequences, 25% to 30% seen once. This clonotype was seen at least ten times. Source material: blood. This clonotype was obtained from a girl aged 5 to 17 with multiple sclerosis.

CDR3 sequence reads: CASRFVGGANVLTF. In DNA, the CDR3 is TGTGCCAGCAGGTTCGTTGGTGGGGCCAACGTCCTGACTTTC. The chain couples TRBV6-5 to TRBJ2-6; D not resolved. Trimming removed 6 bases at V and 3 bases at J, with 9 bases between. The length of the CDR3 is 14 residues. In germline, CDR1 is MNHEY, CDR2 SVGAGI.